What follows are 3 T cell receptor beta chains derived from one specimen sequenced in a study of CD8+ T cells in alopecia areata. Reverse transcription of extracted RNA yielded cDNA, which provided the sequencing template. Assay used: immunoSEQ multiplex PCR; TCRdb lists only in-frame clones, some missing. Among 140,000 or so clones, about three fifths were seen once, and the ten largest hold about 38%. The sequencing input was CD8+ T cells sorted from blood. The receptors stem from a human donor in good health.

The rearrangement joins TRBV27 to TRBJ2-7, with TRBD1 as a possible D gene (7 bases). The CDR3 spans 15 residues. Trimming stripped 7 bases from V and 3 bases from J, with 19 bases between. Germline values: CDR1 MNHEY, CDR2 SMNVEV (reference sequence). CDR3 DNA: TGTGCCAGCACCTATGGTGGAGGGGGCTTCTACGAGCAGTACTTC. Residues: CASTYGGGGFYEQYF.

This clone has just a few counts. The CDR3 loop is CASSSSTGTSSTDTQYF. The DNA of the CDR3 is TGCGCCAGCAGCAGTTCAACCGGGACTAGCAGCACAGATACGCAGTATTTT. This chain links TRBV5-1 with TRBJ2-3; 9 nucleotides line up with TRBD2. Germline V gene sequence: CDR1 SGHRS, CDR2 YFSETQ. Trimming cost V 4 bases and J 0 bases; bases outside gene matches: 9. This CDR3 spans 17 amino acids.

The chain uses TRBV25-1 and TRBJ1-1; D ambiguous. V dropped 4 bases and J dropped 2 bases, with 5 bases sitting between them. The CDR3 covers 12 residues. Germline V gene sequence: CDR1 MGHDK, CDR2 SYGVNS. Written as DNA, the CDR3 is TGTGCCAGCAGTGTGGCCAACACTGAAGCTTTCTTT. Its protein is CASSVANTEAFF. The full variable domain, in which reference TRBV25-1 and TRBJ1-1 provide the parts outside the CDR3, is EADIYQTPRYLVIGTGKKITLECSQTMGHDKMYWYQQDPGMELHLIHYSYGVNSTEKGDLSSESTVSRIRTEHFPLTLESARPSHTSQYLCASSVANTEAFFGQGTRLTVV.